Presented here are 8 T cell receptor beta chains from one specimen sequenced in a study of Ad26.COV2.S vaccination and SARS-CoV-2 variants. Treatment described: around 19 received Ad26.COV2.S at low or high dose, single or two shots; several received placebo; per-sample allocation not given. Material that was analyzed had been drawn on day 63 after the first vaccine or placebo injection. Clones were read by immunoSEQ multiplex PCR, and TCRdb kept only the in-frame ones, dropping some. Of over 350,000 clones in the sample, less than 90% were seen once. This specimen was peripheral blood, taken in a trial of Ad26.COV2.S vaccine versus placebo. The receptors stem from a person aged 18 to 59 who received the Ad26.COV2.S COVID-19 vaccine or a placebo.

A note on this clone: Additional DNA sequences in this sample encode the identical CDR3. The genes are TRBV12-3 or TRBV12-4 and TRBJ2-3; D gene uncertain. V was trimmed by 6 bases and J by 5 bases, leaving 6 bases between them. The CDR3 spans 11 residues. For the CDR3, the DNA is TGTGCCAGCAGCCTCGGAGATACGCAGTATTTT. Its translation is CASSLGDTQYF.

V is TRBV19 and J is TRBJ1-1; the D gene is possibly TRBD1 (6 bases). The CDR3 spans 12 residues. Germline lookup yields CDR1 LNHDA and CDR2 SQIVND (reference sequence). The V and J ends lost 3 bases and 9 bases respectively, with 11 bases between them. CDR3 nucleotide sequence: TGTGCCAGTAGTATGGCAGGGGTCCAAGCTTTCTTT. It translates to CASSMAGVQAFF.

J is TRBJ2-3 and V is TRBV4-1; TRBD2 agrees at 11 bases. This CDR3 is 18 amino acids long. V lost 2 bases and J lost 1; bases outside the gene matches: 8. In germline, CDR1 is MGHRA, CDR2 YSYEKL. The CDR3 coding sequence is TGCGCCAGCAGCCAACAAAGACTAGCGGGGCCCCGCACAGATACGCAGTATTTT. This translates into CASSQQRLAGPRTDTQYF.

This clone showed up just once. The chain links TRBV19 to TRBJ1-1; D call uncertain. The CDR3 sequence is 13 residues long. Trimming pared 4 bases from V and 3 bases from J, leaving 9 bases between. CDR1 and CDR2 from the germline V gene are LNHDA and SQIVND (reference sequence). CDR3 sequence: CASSKGGHTEAFF. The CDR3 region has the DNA TGTGCCAGTAGTAAGGGAGGACACACTGAAGCTTTCTTT.

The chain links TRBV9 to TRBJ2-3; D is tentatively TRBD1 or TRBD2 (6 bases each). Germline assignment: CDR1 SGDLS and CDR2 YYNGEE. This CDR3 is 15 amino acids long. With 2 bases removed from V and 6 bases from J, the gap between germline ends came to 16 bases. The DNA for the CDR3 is TGTGCCAGCAGCGTCTCTTCGGGGGCGTGGGATACGCAGTATTTT. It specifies CASSVSSGAWDTQYF.

DNA for the CDR3: TGCGCCAGCAGCCAGGGACACCGGGACCCTGCCTACGAGCAGTACTTC. Its protein product is CASSQGHRDPAYEQYF. The chain is built from TRBV4-3 and TRBJ2-7; tentative D call: TRBD1 (6 bases). In germline, CDR1 is LGHNA, CDR2 YSLEER. This CDR3 comprises 16 residues. Trimming stripped 3 bases from V and 2 bases from J, with 17 bases between.

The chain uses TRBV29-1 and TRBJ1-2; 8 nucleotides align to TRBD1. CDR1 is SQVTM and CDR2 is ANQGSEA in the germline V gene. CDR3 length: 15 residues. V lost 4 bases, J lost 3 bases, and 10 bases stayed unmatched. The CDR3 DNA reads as TGCAGCGTTGGCCCTTCAGGGGGCAAGGACTATGGCTACACCTTC. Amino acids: CSVGPSGGKDYGYTF.

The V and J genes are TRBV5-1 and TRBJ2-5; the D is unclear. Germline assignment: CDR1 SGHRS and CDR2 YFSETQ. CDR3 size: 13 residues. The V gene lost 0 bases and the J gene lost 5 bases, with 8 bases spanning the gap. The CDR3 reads CASSLDIGETQYF. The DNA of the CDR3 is TGCGCCAGCAGCTTGGATATCGGGGAGACCCAGTACTTC. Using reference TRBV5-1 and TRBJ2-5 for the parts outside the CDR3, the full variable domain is KAGVTQTPRYLIKTRGQQVTLSCSPISGHRSVSWYQQTPGQGLQFLFEYFSETQRNKGNFPGRFSGRQFSNSRSEMNVSTLELGDSALYLCASSLDIGETQYFGPGTRLLVL.